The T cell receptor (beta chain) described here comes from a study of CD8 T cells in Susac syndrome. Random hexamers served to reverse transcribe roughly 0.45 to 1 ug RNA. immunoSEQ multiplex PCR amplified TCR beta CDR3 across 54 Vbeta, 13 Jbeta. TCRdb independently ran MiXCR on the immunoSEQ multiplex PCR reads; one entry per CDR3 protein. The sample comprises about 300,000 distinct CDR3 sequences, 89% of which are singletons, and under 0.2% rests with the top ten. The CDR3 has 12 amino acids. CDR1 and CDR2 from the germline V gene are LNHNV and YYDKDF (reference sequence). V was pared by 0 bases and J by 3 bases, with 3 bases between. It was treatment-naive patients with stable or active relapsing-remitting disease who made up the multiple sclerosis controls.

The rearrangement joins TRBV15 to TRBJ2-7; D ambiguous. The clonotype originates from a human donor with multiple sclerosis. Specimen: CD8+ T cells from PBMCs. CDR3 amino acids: CATSREFYEQYF. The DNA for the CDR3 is TGTGCCACCAGCAGAGAATTCTACGAGCAGTACTTC.